The 16 T cell receptor beta chains below all came from one sample that was sequenced in a study of T cells in Graves' hyperthyroidism and ophthalmopathy. Researchers amplified the TCR beta CDR3 regions from RNA transcripts. First-round RT-PCR with HTBI primers amplified the TCR CDR3 region. A single record per CDR3 protein comes from TCRdb applying MiXCR to the multiplex PCR reads. Of fewer than 750,000 distinct CDR3 sequences listed, about 14% were seen once; the top ten hold around 13%. Sequenced: blood. These receptors originate from a woman between 50 and 59 years old with Graves' ophthalmopathy.

In its sample, this clonotype was seen a few times. The chain recombines TRBV4-3 with TRBJ1-2; D is ambiguous. V lost 4 bases to trimming and J lost 0 bases, with 12 bases between them. Germline V gives CDR1 LGHNA, CDR2 YSLEER. The CDR3 loop spans 15 amino acids. The CDR3: CASSRLEGTNYGYTF. The CDR3 nucleotides are TGCGCCAGCAGCCGCCTCGAAGGGACTAACTATGGCTACACCTTC.

Many counts were recorded for this clonotype. The genes are TRBV28 and TRBJ1-1; D possibly corresponds to TRBD1 (6 bases). This CDR3 has 14 residues. V lost 2 bases and J lost 2, with 9 bases in between. Germline V CDR1 and CDR2: MDHEN, SYDVKM. CDR3 sequence: CASSLPGANTEAFF. The CDR3, as DNA: TGTGCCAGCAGTTTACCGGGGGCCAACACTGAAGCTTTCTTT.

This chain connects TRBV20-1 to TRBJ2-7, with 9 bases identical to TRBD2. CDR3 length equals 13 residues. The junction had 3 bases not matched to a gene; V was cut back by 4 bases and J by 2 bases. Germline-derived CDR1 and CDR2 are DFQATT and SNEGSKA (reference sequence). CDR3 loop: CSAIRLAAYEQYF. CDR3 in DNA: TGCAGTGCTATCCGACTAGCGGCCTACGAGCAGTACTTC.

This clonotype was recorded a few times. The chain links TRBV10-3 to TRBJ1-2; D is undetermined. The V end was cut by 3 bases, the J end by 6 bases, with 11 bases between. Per the germline V gene, CDR1 is ENHRY and CDR2 is SYGVKD. The length of the CDR3 is 13 residues. The CDR3 region is CAISELLENGYTF. In DNA form, the CDR3 reads TGTGCCATCAGTGAACTACTGGAAAATGGCTACACCTTC.

This clonotype was picked up many times. The chain employs TRBV2 and TRBJ1-5; no clear D gene. Germline V gives CDR1 SNHLY, CDR2 FYNNEI. Between the trimmed V and J ends, which lost 2 bases and 8 bases, there was a span of 13 bases. The CDR3 is made up of 14 amino acids. CDR3 protein: CASSERPLIEPQHF. CDR3 DNA: TGTGCCAGCAGTGAACGCCCCCTCATTGAGCCCCAGCATTTT.

This clonotype was detected ten times or more. The gene calls are TRBV2 and TRBJ1-6; no definite D call. The germline CDR1 and CDR2 sequences are SNHLY and FYNNEI. Trimming took off 6 bases at V and 5 bases at J, with 14 bases between the two ends. CDR3 length: 15 residues. CDR3 residues: CASSPGRINNSPLHF. DNA of the CDR3: TGTGCCAGCAGCCCCGGGAGAATAAATAATTCACCCCTCCACTTT.

This clonotype was observed many times. V usage is TRBV6-6 and J usage is TRBJ1-1; weak D call: TRBD1 (6 bases). Germline CDR1 and CDR2: MNHNY and SVGAGI (reference sequence). V dropped 1 base and J dropped 6 bases, with 27 bases sitting between them. The length of the CDR3 is 19 residues. The CDR3 loop is CASSYLIPGQKGDEPEAFF. The CDR3 nucleotides read TGTGCCAGCAGTTACTTAATTCCGGGACAAAAGGGGGATGAACCTGAAGCTTTCTTT.

This clonotype occurred many times. The chain carries TRBV24-1 and TRBJ2-1; 12 bases agree with TRBD2. This CDR3 region has 15 residues. Germline CDR1 KGHDR, CDR2 SFDVKD. V trimming: 6 bases; J trimming: 9 bases; junction bases outside the gene matches: 8. The CDR3 coding sequence is TGTGCCACCAGTAAGACTAGCGGGAGAGGTAGTGAGCAGTTCTTC. Translating gives CATSKTSGRGSEQFF.

This clonotype was recorded many times. The rearrangement links TRBV6-2 or TRBV6-3 to TRBJ2-7; 8 nucleotides line up with TRBD1. Germline-derived CDR1 and CDR2 are MNHEY and SVGEGT. The CDR3 runs 17 residues. J gave up 3 bases and V 5 bases, and 15 bases lay outside the gene matches. CDR3 in DNA: TGTGCCAGCAGTACCCCCGGACAGGGTAAGGGAATCTACGAGCAGTACTTC. Translation gives CASSTPGQGKGIYEQYF.

The rearrangement joins TRBV20-1 to TRBJ2-7, with 9 bases lining up with TRBD1. CDR1 and CDR2 from the germline V gene are DFQATT and SNEGSKA (reference sequence). The CDR3 loop spans 17 amino acids. V dropped 0 bases and J dropped 7; count of bases not matched to a gene: 16. This chain's CDR3 is CSAREGGDREFVWEQYF. The CDR3 nucleotides read TGCAGTGCTAGAGAGGGGGGGGACAGGGAGTTTGTATGGGAGCAGTACTTC.

This clonotype has just a few counts. The V call is TRBV5-1, the J call TRBJ1-1, with TRBD1 as a possible D gene (5 bases). This CDR3 contains 13 residues. Germline CDR1 reads SGHRS; CDR2 reads YFSETQ. Trimming cost V 0 bases and J 8 bases, with 11 bases left between them. This chain's CDR3 is CASSLDTGGEAFF. For the CDR3, the DNA is TGCGCCAGCAGCTTGGATACAGGCGGAGAAGCTTTCTTT.

This clonotype was found many times. One junction end does not reproduce the germline sequence, and a read error may be involved. This chain joins TRBV20-1 and TRBJ2-5; TRBD2 matches at 10 bases. Germline V gene data show CDR1 as DFQATT and CDR2 as SNEGSKA (reference sequence). This CDR3 comprises 13 residues. The CDR3 spells CSAISGRKESQYF. For the CDR3, the DNA is TGCAGTGCCATTAGCGGGAGGAAAGAGAGCCAGTACTTC.

This clonotype was seen at least ten times. The genes are TRBV7-3 and TRBJ2-1; D unresolved. Per germline, CDR1 SGHTA and CDR2 FQGTGA. The CDR3 consists of 14 residues. V was trimmed by 6 bases and J by 8 bases, leaving 17 bases between them. The CDR3 bases are TGTGCCAGCAGTAAAGCCCCCCTGCCCGATGAGCAGTTCTTC. Residues: CASSKAPLPDEQFF.

The sample holds many counts of this clonotype. The chain carries TRBV20-1 and TRBJ2-7, with 8 bases matching TRBD2. This CDR3 is built from 16 residues. Germline CDR1 reads DFQATT; CDR2 reads SNEGSKA (reference sequence). The ends lost 3 bases at V and 2 bases at J; junction bases unmatched: 12. CDR3 loop: CSASFSSSGRPYEQYF. The CDR3, as DNA: TGCAGTGCTAGTTTTTCTTCTAGCGGGCGCCCCTACGAGCAGTACTTC.

Ten or more counts support this clonotype. The chain has TRBV27 and TRBJ2-7; D is uncertain. V gave up 1 base and J gave up 1 base, with 5 bases separating them. The CDR3 length is 13 residues. Germline-derived CDR1 and CDR2 are MNHEY and SMNVEV (reference sequence). CDR3 region: CASSLYGSYEQYF. In DNA form, the CDR3 reads TGTGCCAGCAGTTTATACGGGTCCTACGAGCAGTACTTC.

This clonotype was seen a handful of times. This chain uses TRBV12-5 with TRBJ2-5; perhaps TRBD2 as D (6 bases). Germline V gives CDR1 LGHNT, CDR2 FRNRAP. V was trimmed by 3 bases and J by 5 bases, leaving 10 bases between them. The CDR3 is 13 amino acids. CDR3 nucleotides: TGTGCTAGTGGTTTCGGGGGTTTCGAGACCCAGTACTTC. Translation gives CASGFGGFETQYF. The entire variable domain, with the rest obtained from reference TRBV12-5 and TRBJ2-5, is as follows: DARVTQTPRHKVTEMGQEVTMRCQPILGHNTVFWYRQTMMQGLELLAYFRNRAPLDDSGMPKDRFSAEMPDATLATLKIQPSEPRDSAVYFCASGFGGFETQYFGPGTRLLVL.